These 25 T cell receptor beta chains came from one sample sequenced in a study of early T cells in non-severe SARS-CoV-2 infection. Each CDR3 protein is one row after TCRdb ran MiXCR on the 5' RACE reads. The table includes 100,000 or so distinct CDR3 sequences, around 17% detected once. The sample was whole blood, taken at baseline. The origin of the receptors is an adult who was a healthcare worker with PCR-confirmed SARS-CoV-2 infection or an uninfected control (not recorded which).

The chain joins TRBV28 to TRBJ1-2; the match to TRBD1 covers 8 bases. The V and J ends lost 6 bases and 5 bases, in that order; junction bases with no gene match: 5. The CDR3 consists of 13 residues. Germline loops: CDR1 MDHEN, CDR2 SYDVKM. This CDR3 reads CASRGDRGYGYTF. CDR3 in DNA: TGTGCCAGCAGGGGAGACAGGGGTTATGGCTACACCTTC.

Here the CDR3 reads CSARLLEKLFF. CDR3 sequence (DNA): TGCAGTGCTAGACTCCTCGAAAAACTGTTTTTT. The rearrangement uses TRBV20-1 and TRBJ1-4; D is unresolved. Germline V gives CDR1 DFQATT, CDR2 SNEGSKA (reference sequence). Trimming shortened V by 2 bases and J by 8 bases, and 6 bases separated the two germline ends. The CDR3 runs to 11 residues.

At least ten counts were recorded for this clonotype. As DNA, the CDR3 is TGTGCCAGCAGCCCTACCCCTATAGCGGAGATCTCCTACAATGAGCAGTTCTTC. It codes for CASSPTPIAEISYNEQFF. The chain combines TRBV3-1 with TRBJ2-1; possibly TRBD2 for D (6 bases). The germline CDR1 and CDR2 sequences are LGHDT and YNNKEL (reference sequence). V was trimmed by 4 bases and J by 0 bases, leaving 19 bases between them. The CDR3 totals 18 residues.

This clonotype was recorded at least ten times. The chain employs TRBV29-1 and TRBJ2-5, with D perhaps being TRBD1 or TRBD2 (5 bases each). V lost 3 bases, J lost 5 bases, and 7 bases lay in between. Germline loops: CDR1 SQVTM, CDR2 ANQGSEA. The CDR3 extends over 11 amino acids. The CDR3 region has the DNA TGCAGCGTTGAGAGGGGCGAGACCCAGTACTTC. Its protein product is CSVERGETQYF.

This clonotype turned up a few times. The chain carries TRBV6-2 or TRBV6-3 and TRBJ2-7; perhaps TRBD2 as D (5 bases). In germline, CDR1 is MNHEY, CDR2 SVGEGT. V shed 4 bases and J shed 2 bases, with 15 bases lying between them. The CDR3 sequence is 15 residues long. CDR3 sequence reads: CASSSPTRGTYEQYF. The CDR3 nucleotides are TGTGCCAGCAGTTCGCCGACACGGGGTACCTACGAGCAGTACTTC.

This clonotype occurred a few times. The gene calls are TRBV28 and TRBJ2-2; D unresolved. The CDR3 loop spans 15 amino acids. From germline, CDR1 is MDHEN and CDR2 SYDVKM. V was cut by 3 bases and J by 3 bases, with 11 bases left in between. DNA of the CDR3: TGTGCCAGCAGTTTCTCAGGATTTTACACCGGGGAGCTGTTTTTT. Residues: CASSFSGFYTGELFF.

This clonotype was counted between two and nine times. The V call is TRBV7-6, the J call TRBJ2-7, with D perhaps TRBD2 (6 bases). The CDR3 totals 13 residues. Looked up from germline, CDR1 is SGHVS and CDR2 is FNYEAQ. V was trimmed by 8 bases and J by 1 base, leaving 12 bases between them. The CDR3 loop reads CASSGGTSYEQYF. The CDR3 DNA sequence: TGTGCCAGCTCGGGCGGGACTTCCTACGAGCAGTACTTC.

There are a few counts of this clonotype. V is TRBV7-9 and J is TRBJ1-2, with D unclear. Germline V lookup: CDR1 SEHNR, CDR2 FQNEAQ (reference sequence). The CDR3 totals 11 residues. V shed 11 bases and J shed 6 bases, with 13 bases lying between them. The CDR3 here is CACGEFHGYTF. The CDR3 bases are TGTGCCTGCGGGGAATTTCATGGCTACACCTTC.

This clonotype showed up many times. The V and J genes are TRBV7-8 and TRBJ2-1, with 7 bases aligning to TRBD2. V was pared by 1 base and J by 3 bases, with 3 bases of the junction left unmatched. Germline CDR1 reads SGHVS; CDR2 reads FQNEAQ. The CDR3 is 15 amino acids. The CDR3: CASSLERTSYNEQFF. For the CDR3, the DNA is TGTGCCAGCAGCTTAGAAAGGACTAGCTACAATGAGCAGTTCTTC.

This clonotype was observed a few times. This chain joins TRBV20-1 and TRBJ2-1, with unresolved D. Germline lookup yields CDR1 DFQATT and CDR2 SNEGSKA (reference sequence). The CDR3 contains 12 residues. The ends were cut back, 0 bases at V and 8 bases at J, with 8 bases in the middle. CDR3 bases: TGCAGTGCTAGAGATCTGGGTGATGAGCAGTTCTTC. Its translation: CSARDLGDEQFF.

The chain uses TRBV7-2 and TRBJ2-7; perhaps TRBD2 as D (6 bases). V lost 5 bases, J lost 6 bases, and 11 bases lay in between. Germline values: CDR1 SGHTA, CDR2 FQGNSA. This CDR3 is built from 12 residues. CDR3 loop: CASSQTRVEQYF. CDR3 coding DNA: TGTGCCAGCAGCCAGACTAGGGTCGAGCAGTACTTC.

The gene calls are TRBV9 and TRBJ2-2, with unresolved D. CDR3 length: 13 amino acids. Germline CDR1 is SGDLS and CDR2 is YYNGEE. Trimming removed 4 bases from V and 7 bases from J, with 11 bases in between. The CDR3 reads CASSSEDRGELFF. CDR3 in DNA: TGTGCCAGCAGCTCAGAGGACCGCGGGGAGCTGTTTTTT.

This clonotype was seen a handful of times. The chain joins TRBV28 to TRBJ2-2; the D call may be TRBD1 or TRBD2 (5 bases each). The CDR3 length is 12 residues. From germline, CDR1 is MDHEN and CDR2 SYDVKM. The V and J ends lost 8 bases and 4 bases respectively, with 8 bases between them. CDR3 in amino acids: CASGTATGELFF. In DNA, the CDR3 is TGTGCCAGCGGGACCGCCACCGGGGAGCTGTTTTTT.

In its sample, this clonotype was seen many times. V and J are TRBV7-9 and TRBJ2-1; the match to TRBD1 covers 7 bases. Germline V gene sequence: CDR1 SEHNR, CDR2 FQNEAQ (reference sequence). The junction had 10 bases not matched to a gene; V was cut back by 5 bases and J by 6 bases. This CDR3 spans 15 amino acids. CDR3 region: CASSRGSTGVNEQFF. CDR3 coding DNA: TGTGCCAGCAGCCGCGGCTCCACAGGGGTCAATGAGCAGTTCTTC.

In nucleotides, the CDR3 is TGCAGTGCCCTTCTAGCGGAGACTAGCGGGATTTACGAGCAGTACTTC. Amino acids: CSALLAETSGIYEQYF. The rearrangement joins TRBV20-1 to TRBJ2-7, with 11 bases fitting TRBD2. The CDR3 is made up of 16 amino acids. The V gene end was trimmed by 6 bases and the J gene end by 4 bases; junction bases not matched to a gene: 14. Germline CDR1 reads DFQATT; CDR2 reads SNEGSKA (reference sequence).

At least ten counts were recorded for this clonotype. CDR3 amino acids: CASSPGTSGYNEQFF. CDR3 in DNA: TGTGCCAGCAGCCCCGGGACTAGCGGTTACAATGAGCAGTTCTTC. This sequence joins TRBV27 and TRBJ2-1; TRBD2 matches at 11 bases. From germline, CDR1 is MNHEY and CDR2 SMNVEV (reference sequence). V shed 6 bases, J shed 4 bases, and the junction held 5 bases outside the gene matches. The CDR3 totals 15 residues.

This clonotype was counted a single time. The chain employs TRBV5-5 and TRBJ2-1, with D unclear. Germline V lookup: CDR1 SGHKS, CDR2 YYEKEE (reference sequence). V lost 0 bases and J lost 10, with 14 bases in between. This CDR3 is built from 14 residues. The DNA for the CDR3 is TGTGCCAGCAGCTTGGGGACCGAAGCCCACGAGCAGTTCTTC. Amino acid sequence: CASSLGTEAHEQFF.

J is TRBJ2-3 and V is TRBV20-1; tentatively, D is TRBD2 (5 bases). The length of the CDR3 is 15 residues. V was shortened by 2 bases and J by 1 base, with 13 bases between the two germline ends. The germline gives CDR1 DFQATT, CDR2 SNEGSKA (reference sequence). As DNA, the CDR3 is TGCAGTGCTAGACCTCACACAGCGGGCACAGATACGCAGTATTTT. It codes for CSARPHTAGTDTQYF.

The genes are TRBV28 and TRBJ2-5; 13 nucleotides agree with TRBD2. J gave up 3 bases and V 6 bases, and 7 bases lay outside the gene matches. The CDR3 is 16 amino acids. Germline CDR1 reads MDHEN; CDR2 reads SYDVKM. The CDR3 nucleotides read TGTGCCAGCAGAGATGCCGGGACTAGCGGGAAAGAGACCCAGTACTTC. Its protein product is CASRDAGTSGKETQYF.

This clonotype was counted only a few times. The CDR3 nucleotides are TGTGCCAGCTCACCACTCTCGGACAGCAACTATGGCTACACCTTC. Translating it yields CASSPLSDSNYGYTF. The chain couples TRBV18 to TRBJ1-2; a weak D match, TRBD1 (6 bases). This CDR3 is built from 15 residues. V lost 1 base and J lost 2, with 11 bases in between. Per the germline V gene, CDR1 is KGHSH and CDR2 is LQKENI. The full variable domain, with the rest looked up from reference TRBV18 and TRBJ1-2, is NAGVMQNPRHLVRRRGQEARLRCSPMKGHSHVYWYRQLPEEGLKFMVYLQKENIIDESGMPKERFSAEFPKEGPSILRIQQVVRGDSAAYFCASSPLSDSNYGYTFGSGTRLTVV.

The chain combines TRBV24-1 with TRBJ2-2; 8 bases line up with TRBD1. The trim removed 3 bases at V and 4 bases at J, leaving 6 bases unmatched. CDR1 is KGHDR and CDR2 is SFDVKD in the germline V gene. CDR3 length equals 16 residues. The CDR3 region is CATSDPGQGRTGELFF. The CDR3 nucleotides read TGTGCCACCAGTGATCCAGGACAGGGTCGCACCGGGGAGCTGTTTTTT.

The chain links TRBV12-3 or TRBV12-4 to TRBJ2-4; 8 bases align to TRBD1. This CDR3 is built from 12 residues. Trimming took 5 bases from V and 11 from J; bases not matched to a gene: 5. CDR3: CASSRDRRLQYF. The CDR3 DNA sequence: TGTGCCAGCAGTCGGGACAGGAGACTTCAGTACTTC.

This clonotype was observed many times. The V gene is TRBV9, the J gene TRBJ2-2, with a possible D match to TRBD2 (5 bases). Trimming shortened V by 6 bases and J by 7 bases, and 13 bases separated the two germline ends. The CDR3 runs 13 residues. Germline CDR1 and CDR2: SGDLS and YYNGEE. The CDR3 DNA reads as TGTGCCAGCACCCGAGAGGGTTTCGGGGAGCTGTTTTTT. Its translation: CASTREGFGELFF.

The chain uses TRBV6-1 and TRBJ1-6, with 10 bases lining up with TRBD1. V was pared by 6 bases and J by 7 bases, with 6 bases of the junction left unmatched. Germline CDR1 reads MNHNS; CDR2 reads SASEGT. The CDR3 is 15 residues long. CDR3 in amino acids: CASRSGTGANSPLHF. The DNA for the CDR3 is TGTGCCAGCAGGTCCGGGACAGGGGCAAATTCACCCCTCCACTTT.

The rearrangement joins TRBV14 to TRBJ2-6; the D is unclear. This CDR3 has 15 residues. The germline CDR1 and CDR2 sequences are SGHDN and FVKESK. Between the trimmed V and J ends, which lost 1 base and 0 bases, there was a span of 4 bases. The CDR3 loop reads CASSQGYSGANVLTF. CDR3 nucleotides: TGTGCCAGCAGCCAAGGTTACTCTGGGGCCAACGTCCTGACTTTC.